The entry below describes one T cell receptor (beta chain). The antigen is undetermined. These data come from a study of T cells in Graves' hyperthyroidism and ophthalmopathy. General study findings and limits: Within blood appeared most thyroid clonotypes that had expanded above 0.001.

The CDR3 covers 16 residues. Trimming stripped 0 bases from V and 2 bases from J, with 11 bases between. CDR1 is MNHEY and CDR2 is SVGEGT in the germline V gene. The investigators amplified TCR beta CDR3 regions from RNA transcripts. With the HTBI primer set, the TCR CDR3 went through a first round of RT-PCR. TCRdb redid the calling of the multiplex PCR reads with MiXCR, one entry per CDR3 protein. This sample yields hundreds of thousands of distinct CDR3 sequences, of which approximately 14% are seen a single time; 10% belongs to the top ten. Sequenced: blood. The chain joins TRBV6-2 or TRBV6-3 to TRBJ2-1; no clear D gene. The sequence was collected from a woman between 18 and 29 years old with Graves' hyperthyroidism. The CDR3 DNA reads TGTGCCAGCAGTTACTCTGGGCGGATCCCCTACAATGAGCAGTTCTTC. This encodes CASSYSGRIPYNEQFF.